This TCR beta chain is drawn from a study of T cell changes during pregnancy in multiple sclerosis. TCRdb keeps only in-frame clones here, not all; method: immunoSEQ multiplex PCR. The sample lists 20,000 to 25,000 clones; approximately 89% were seen once. The CDR3 extends over 14 amino acids. From germline, CDR1 is MNHEY and CDR2 SVGAGI. V lost 2 bases to trimming and J lost 4 bases, with 8 bases between them. The chain links TRBV6-5 to TRBJ1-4; perhaps TRBD1 as D (5 bases). This receptor was identified in a female donor in good health, enrolled as a control in a pregnancy study. This specimen consisted of CD8+ T cells from peripheral blood mononuclear cells, obtained in the first trimester of pregnancy. The CDR3 DNA is TGTGCCAGCAGTTACGACAGCCTTAATGAAAAACTGTTTTTT. Its translation: CASSYDSLNEKLFF.